This T cell receptor beta chain was observed in a study of identical twins. This clonotype has ten or more counts. TCRdb processed the 5' RACE reads anew with MiXCR; each CDR3 protein has one entry. The table shows approximately 220,000 distinct CDR3 sequences, with over 8% occurring only once. The V and J ends lost 2 bases and 8 bases, in that order; junction bases with no gene match: 15. Looked up from germline, CDR1 is ENHRY and CDR2 is SYGVKD. The CDR3 runs to 17 residues. This clonotype was sampled from a woman aged 18-29 years in good health. Sequencing input: memory (CD45RO+) T cells sorted from blood. The chain is built from TRBV10-3 and TRBJ2-1; 7 nucleotides match TRBD1. The CDR3 is CAISETPGGSPDYEQFF. DNA for the CDR3: TGTGCCATCAGTGAGACCCCAGGGGGTAGCCCGGACTATGAGCAGTTCTTC.